The rows below give T cell receptor beta chains drawn from one sample of a study of shared clonotypes between healthy human individuals. Sequenced by immunoSEQ multiplex PCR; TCRdb stores in-frame clones only, minus some. This table holds roughly 890,000 clones, 80% to 95% found once. The sample taken for sequencing was naive CD8+ T cells sorted from blood. The source is a man aged 25 to 40 in good health. The CDR3 runs from the conserved cysteine through the conserved F or W. The D gene is left open where the match is weak. Clone size is not always given. Where it is, it says once, few, many or a class for expanded clones.

v_call,j_call,d_call,clone_size,cdr3_nt,cdr3_aa
TRBV28,TRBJ2-5,TRBD2,-,TGTGCCAGCAGTCCAGGGTGGCGGGAGGAAGAGGCTCGAGAGACCCAGTACTTC,CASSPGWREEEARETQYF
TRBV9,TRBJ2-6,-,-,TGTGCCAGCAGCGTAGTTTCTGGGAGGACTGGGGCCAACGTCCTGACTTTC,CASSVVSGRTGANVLTF
TRBV7-6,TRBJ2-3,TRBD2,-,TGTGCCAGCAGCTTAACGGGAGGATCGGCAGATACGCAGTATTTT,CASSLTGGSADTQYF
TRBV7-6,TRBJ2-1,TRBD2,-,TGTGCCAGCAGCTCACCGGGAGGGGCTAGTGCGTACAATGAGCAGTTCTTC,CASSSPGGASAYNEQFF
TRBV5-1,TRBJ2-1,TRBD2,-,TGCGCCAGCAGCTCGGGGGACTACTACAATGAGCAGTTCTTC,CASSSGDYYNEQFF
TRBV6-6,TRBJ2-1,TRBD2,-,TGTGCCAGCAGTTACCGGCTAGCGGGGGGATACAATGAGCAGTTCTTC,CASSYRLAGGYNEQFF
TRBV13,TRBJ2-7,TRBD2,once,TGTGCCAGCAGTCGACGGACTAGCGGGACCTACGAGCAGTACTTC,CASSRRTSGTYEQYF
TRBV30,TRBJ2-2,-,-,TGTGCCTGGAGTTTGGTAAACACCGGGGAGCTGTTTTTT,CAWSLVNTGELFF
TRBV9,TRBJ2-4,-,-,TGTGCCAGCTCCGCACCACAGGGTGAGAACATTCAGTACTTC,CASSAPQGENIQYF
TRBV9,TRBJ2-1,-,-,TGTGCCAGCAGCGTAGAACTAGCTGTAGGTGAGCAGTTCTTC,CASSVELAVGEQFF
TRBV6-6,TRBJ2-7,-,-,TGTGCCAGCTGGGAAGTGGGATCCTACGAGCAGTACTTC,CASWEVGSYEQYF
TRBV5-1,TRBJ2-7,-,once,TGCGCCAGCAGCCAATACGGGCTTAGCCCCTACGAGCAGTACTTC,CASSQYGLSPYEQYF
TRBV4-1,TRBJ1-4,-,-,TGCGCCAGCAGCCAAGTGAACAGGATTGAAAAACTGTTTTTT,CASSQVNRIEKLFF
TRBV6-5,TRBJ2-7,TRBD1,-,TGTGCCAGCAGCGTAGGGACAGGGAGGGCGTACGAGCAGTACTTC,CASSVGTGRAYEQYF
TRBV2,TRBJ2-3,-,-,TGTGCCAGCAGTGACGGGGCATCCGATGTAGATACGCAGTATTTT,CASSDGASDVDTQYF
TRBV6-6,TRBJ1-4,-,-,TGTGCCAGCAAGGGGGAAAAACTGTTTTTT,CASKGEKLFF
TRBV7-2,TRBJ2-3,TRBD2,-,TGTGCCAGCAGCTTATCACCGCCAGGGACTAGCGAGAGAGATACGCAGTATTTT,CASSLSPPGTSERDTQYF
TRBV5-6,TRBJ2-1,-,-,TGTGCCAGCAGCTTGGGGACTACTCGATCCAATGAGCAGTTCTTC,CASSLGTTRSNEQFF
TRBV11-3,TRBJ2-3,TRBD2,-,TGTGCCAGCAGCCAGACTAGCGGGAGTGTTCATACGCAGTATTTT,CASSQTSGSVHTQYF
TRBV27,TRBJ2-1,TRBD2,-,TGTGCCAGCAGTCCACCTCCGGGACTAGCGGCCAAAAATGAGCAGTTCTTC,CASSPPPGLAAKNEQFF
TRBV7-9,TRBJ2-3,-,-,TGTGCCAGCAGCTTAGAAGCCCGAACAGATACGCAGTATTTT,CASSLEARTDTQYF
TRBV5-1,TRBJ2-3,TRBD2,-,TGCGCCAGCAGCTCGGGGACTAGCGGGAGCACAGATACGCAGTATTTT,CASSSGTSGSTDTQYF
TRBV11-1,TRBJ1-1,-,-,TGTGCCAGCAGCGGACACCGCACTGAAGCTTTCTTT,CASSGHRTEAFF
TRBV30,TRBJ1-1,TRBD1,-,TGTGCCTGGAGTGTATCGGGACAGACGGCTTTCTTT,CAWSVSGQTAFF
TRBV5-6,TRBJ2-5,-,-,TGTGCCAGAAACGCGGGCCCCCTAGTAGAGTACTTC,CARNAGPLVEYF
TRBV11-3,TRBJ1-1,-,-,TGTGCCAGCAGCCACCGGGAGCCGAACACTGAAGCTTTCTTT,CASSHREPNTEAFF